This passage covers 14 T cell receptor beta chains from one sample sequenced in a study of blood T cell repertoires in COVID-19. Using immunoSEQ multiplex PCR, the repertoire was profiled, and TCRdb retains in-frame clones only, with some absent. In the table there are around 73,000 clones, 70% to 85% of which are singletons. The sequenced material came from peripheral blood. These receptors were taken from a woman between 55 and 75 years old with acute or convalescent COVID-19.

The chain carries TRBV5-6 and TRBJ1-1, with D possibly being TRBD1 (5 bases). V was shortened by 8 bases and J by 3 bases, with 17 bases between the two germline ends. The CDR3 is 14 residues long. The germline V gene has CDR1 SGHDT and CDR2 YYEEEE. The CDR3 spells CASCLGGGYTEAFF. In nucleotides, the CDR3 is TGTGCCAGTTGTTTGGGCGGGGGGTACACTGAAGCTTTCTTT.

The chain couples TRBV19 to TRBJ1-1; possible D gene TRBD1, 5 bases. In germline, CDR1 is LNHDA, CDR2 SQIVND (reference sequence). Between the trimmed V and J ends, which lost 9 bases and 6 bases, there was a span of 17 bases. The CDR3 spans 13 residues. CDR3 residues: CASARQGLSEAFF. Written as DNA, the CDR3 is TGTGCCAGCGCCAGGCAGGGACTATCTGAAGCTTTCTTT.

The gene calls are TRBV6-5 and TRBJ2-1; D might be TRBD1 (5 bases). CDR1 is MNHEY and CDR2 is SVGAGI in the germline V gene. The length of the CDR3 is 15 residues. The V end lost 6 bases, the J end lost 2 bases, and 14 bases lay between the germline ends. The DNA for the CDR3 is TGTGCCAGCAGGACGTCGTCAGGGCCCTACAATGAGCAGTTCTTC. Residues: CASRTSSGPYNEQFF.

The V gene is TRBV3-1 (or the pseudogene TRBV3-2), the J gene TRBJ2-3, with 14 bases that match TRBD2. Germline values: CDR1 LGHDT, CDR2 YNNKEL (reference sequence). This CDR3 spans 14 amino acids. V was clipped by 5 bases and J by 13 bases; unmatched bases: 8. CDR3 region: CASSIRTSGGFKYF. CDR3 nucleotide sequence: TGTGCCAGCAGCATCAGGACTAGCGGGGGGTTTAAGTATTTT.

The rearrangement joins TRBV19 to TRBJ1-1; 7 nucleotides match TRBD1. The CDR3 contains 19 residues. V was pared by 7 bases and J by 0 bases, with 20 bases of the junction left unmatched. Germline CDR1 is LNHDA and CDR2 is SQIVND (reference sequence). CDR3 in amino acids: CASNGRGYGSTLMNTEAFF. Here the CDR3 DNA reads TGTGCCAGTAATGGCAGGGGGTACGGTTCTACGCTAATGAACACTGAAGCTTTCTTT.

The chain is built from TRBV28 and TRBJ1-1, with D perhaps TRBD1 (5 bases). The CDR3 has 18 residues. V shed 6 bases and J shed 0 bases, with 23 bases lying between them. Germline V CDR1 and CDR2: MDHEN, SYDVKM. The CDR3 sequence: CASRVGETLRAVNTEAFF. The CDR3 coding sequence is TGTGCCAGCAGGGTAGGGGAAACACTAAGGGCGGTGAACACTGAAGCTTTCTTT.

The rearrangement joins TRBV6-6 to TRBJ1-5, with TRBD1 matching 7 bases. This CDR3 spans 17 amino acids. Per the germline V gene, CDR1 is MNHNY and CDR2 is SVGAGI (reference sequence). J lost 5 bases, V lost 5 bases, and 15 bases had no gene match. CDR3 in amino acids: CASSLEPLGTDYQPQHF. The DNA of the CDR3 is TGTGCCAGCAGTCTCGAACCCCTCGGGACAGATTATCAGCCCCAGCATTTT.

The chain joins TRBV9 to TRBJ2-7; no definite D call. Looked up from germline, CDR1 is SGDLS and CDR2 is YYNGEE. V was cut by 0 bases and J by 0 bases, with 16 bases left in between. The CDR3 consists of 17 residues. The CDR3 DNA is TGTGCCAGCAGCGTAGAGTGCGAGAGTTTTTTCTCCTACGAGCAGTACTTC. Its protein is CASSVECESFFSYEQYF.

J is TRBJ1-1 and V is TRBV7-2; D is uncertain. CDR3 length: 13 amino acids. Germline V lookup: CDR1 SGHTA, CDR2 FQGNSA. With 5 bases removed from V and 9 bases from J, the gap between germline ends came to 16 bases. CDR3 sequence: CASSRDLTAKAFF. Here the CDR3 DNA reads TGTGCCAGCAGCCGAGATCTTACTGCCAAAGCTTTCTTT.

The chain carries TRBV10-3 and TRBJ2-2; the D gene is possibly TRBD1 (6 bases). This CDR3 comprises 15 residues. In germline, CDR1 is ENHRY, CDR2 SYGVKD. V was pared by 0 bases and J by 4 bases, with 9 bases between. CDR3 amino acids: CAISESDRTTGELFF. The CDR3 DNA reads TGTGCCATCAGTGAGTCAGACAGGACCACCGGGGAGCTGTTTTTT.

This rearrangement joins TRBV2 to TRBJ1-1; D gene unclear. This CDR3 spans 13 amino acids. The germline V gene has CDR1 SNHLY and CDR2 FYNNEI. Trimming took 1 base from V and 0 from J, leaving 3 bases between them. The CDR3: CASSEVLNTEAFF. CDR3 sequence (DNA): TGTGCCAGCAGTGAAGTCTTGAACACTGAAGCTTTCTTT.

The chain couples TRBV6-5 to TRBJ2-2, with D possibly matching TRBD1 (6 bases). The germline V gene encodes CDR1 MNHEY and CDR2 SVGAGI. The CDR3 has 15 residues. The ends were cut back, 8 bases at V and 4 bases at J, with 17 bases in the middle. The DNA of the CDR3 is TGTGCCAGCGATTGGGAACAGGGTATCACCGGGGAGCTGTTTTTT. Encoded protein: CASDWEQGITGELFF.

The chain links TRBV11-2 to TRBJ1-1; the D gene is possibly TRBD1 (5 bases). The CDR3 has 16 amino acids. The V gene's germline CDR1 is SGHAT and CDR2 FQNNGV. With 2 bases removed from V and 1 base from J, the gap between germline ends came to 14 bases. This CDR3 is CASSLPRGTKNTEAFF. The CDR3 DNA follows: TGTGCCAGCAGCTTACCCCGGGGGACTAAGAACACTGAAGCTTTCTTT.

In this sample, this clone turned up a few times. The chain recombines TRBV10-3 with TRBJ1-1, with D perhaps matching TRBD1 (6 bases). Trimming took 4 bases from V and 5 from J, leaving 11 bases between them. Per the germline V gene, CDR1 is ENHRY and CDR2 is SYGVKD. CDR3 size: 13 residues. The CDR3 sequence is CAISGVTGTEAFF. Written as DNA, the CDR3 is TGTGCCATCAGTGGCGTAACAGGGACTGAAGCTTTCTTT.